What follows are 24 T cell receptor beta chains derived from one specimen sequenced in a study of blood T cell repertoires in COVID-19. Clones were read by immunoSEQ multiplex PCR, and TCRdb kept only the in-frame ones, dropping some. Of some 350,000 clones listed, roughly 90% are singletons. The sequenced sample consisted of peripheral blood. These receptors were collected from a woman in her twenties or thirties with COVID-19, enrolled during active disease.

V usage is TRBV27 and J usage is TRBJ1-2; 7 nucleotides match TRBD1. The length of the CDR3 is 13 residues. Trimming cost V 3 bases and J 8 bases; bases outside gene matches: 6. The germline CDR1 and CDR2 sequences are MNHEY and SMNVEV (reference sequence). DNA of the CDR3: TGTGCCAGCAGTTTCGACAGGGATTCCGGCTACACCTTC. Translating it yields CASSFDRDSGYTF.

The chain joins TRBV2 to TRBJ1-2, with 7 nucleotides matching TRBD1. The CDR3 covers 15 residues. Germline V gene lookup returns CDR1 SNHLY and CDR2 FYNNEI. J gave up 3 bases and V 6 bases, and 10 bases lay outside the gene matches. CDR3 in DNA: TGTGCCAGCAGGGATCCCGGGACAGCCTACTATGGCTACACCTTC. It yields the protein CASRDPGTAYYGYTF.

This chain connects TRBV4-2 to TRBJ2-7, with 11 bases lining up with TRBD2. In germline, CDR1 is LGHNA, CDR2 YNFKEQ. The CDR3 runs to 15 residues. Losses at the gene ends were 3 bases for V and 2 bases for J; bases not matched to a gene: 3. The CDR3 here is CASSHGLAGPYEQYF. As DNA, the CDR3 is TGTGCCAGCAGCCACGGACTAGCGGGTCCCTACGAGCAGTACTTC.

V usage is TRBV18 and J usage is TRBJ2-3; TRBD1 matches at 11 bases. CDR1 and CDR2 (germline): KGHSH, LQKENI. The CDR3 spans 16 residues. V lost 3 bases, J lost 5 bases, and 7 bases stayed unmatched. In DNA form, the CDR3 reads TGTGCCAGCTCACCGATGGGACAGGGGGTAGAAGATACGCAGTATTTT. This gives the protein CASSPMGQGVEDTQYF.

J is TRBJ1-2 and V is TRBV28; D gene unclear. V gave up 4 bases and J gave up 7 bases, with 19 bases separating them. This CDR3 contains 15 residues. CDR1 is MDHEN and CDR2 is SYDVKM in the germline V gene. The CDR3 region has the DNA TGTGCCAGCAGTTCCCTGCGGGAGGGTTATCGTGGCTACACCTTC. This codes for CASSSLREGYRGYTF.

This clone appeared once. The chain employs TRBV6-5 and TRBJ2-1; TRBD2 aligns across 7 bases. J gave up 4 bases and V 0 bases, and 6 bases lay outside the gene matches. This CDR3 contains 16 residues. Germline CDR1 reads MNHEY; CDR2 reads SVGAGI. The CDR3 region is CASSYSVSGFYNEQFF. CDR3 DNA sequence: TGTGCCAGCAGTTACTCGGTTAGCGGGTTTTACAATGAGCAGTTCTTC.

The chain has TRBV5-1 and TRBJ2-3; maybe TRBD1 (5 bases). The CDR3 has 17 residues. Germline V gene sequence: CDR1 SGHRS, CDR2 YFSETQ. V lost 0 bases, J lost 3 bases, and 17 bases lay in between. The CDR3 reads CASSLAERQFFTDTQYF. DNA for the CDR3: TGCGCCAGCAGCTTGGCCGAGAGACAGTTTTTTACAGATACGCAGTATTTT. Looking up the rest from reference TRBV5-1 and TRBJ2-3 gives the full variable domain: KAGVTQTPRYLIKTRGQQVTLSCSPISGHRSVSWYQQTPGQGLQFLFEYFSETQRNKGNFPGRFSGRQFSNSRSEMNVSTLELGDSALYLCASSLAERQFFTDTQYFGPGTRLTVL.

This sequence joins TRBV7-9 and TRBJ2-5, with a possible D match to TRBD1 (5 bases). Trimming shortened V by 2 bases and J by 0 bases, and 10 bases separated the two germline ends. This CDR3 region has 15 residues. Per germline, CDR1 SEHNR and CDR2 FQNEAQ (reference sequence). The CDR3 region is CASSLTAGYQETQYF. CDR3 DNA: TGTGCCAGCAGCTTAACGGCAGGGTACCAAGAGACCCAGTACTTC.

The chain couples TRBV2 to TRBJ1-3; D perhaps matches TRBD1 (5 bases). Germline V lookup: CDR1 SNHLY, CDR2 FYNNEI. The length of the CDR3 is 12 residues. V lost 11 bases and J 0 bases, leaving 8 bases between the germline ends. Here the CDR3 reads CASDTSGNTIYF. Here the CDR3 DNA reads TGTGCCTCGGACACCTCTGGAAACACCATATATTTT.

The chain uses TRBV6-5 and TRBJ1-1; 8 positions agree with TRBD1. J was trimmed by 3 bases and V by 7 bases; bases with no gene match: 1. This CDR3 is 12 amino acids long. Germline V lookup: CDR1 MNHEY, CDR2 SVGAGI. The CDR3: CASTTGDTEAFF. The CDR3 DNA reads TGTGCCAGCACGACAGGGGACACTGAAGCTTTCTTT.

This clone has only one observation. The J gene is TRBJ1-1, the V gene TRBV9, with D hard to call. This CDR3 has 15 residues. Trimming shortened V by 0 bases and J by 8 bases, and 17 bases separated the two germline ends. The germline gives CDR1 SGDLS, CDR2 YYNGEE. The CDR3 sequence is CASSVAARRSEEAFF. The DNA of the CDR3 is TGTGCCAGCAGCGTAGCTGCCAGGAGGTCGGAGGAAGCTTTCTTT. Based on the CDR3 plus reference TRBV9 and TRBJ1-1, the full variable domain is DSGVTQTPKHLITATGQRVTLRCSPRSGDLSVYWYQQSLDQGLQFLIQYYNGEERAKGNILERFSAQQFPDLHSELNLSSLELGDSALYFCASSVAARRSEEAFFGQGTRLTVV.

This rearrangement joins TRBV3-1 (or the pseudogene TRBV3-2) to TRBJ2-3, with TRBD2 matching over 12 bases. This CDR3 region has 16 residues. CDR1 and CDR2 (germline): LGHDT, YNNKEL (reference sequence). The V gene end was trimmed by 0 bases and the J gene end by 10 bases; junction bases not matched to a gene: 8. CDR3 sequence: CASSQETSGSLGAQYF. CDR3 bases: TGTGCCAGCAGCCAAGAGACTAGCGGGAGTCTTGGGGCGCAGTATTTT.

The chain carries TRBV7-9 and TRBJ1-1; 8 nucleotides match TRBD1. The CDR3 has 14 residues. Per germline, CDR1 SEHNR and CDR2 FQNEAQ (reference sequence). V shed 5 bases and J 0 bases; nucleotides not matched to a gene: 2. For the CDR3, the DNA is TGTGCCAGCAGCCAGGGGGCTATGAACACTGAAGCTTTCTTT. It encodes CASSQGAMNTEAFF. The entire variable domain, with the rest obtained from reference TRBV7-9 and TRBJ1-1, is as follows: DTGVSQNPRHKITKRGQNVTFRCDPISEHNRLYWYRQTLGQGPEFLTYFQNEAQLEKSRLLSDRFSAERPKGSFSTLEIQRTEQGDSAMYLCASSQGAMNTEAFFGQGTRLTVV.

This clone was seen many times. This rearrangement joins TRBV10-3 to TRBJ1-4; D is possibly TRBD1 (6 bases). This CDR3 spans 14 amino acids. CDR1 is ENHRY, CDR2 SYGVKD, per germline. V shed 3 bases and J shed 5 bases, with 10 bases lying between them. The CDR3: CAISERGGNEKLFF. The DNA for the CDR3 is TGTGCCATCAGTGAAAGGGGGGGCAATGAAAAACTGTTTTTT.

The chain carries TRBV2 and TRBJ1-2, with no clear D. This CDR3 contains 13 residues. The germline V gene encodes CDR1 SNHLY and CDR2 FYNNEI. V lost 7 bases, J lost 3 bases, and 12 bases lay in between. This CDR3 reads CASMMELYYGYTF. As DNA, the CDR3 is TGTGCCAGCATGATGGAGCTGTACTATGGCTACACCTTC.

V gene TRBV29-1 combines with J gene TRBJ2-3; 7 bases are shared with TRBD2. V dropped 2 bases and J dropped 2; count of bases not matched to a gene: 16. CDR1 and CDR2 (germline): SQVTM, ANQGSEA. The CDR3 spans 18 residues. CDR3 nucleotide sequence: TGCAGCGTTGAAACGATCGAGCGGGGCAAATACATCACAGATACGCAGTATTTT. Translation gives CSVETIERGKYITDTQYF.

CDR3 amino acids: CSVTPTGVGGYTF. CDR3 in DNA: TGCAGCGTCACGCCCACAGGGGTGGGTGGCTACACCTTC. This sequence joins TRBV29-1 and TRBJ1-2, with 7 bases lining up with TRBD1. The germline V gene encodes CDR1 SQVTM and CDR2 ANQGSEA. J lost 7 bases, V lost 6 bases, and 11 bases had no gene match. This CDR3 region has 13 residues.

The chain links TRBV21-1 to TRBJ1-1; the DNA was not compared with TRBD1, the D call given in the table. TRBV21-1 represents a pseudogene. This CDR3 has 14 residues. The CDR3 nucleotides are TGTGCCAGCAGCAAAGTCAGGGGGAACACTGAAGCTTTCTTT. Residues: CASSKVRGNTEAFF.

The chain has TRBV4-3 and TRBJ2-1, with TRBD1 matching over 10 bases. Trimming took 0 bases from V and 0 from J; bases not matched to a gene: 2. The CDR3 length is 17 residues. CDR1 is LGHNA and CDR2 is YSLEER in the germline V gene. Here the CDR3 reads CASSQDWTGGSYNEQFF. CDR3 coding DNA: TGCGCCAGCAGCCAAGATTGGACAGGGGGCTCCTACAATGAGCAGTTCTTC.

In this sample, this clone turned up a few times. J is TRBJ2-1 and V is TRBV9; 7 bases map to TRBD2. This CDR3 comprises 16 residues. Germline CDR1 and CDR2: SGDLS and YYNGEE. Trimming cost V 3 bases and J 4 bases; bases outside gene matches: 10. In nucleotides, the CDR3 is TGTGCCAGCAGCGGCCGCGGGGGTCCTTTTTACAATGAGCAGTTCTTC. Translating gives CASSGRGGPFYNEQFF.

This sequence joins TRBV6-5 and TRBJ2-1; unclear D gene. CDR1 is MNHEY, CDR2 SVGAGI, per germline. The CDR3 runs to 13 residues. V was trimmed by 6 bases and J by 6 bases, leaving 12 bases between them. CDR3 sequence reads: CASSFRYSNEQFF. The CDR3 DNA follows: TGTGCCAGCAGCTTCAGGTACAGCAATGAGCAGTTCTTC.

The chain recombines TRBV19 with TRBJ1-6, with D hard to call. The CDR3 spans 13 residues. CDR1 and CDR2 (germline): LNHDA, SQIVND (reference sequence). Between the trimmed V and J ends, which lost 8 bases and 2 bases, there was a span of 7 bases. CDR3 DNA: TGTGCCAGTTCATGGCCCTATAATTCACCCCTCCACTTT. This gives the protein CASSWPYNSPLHF. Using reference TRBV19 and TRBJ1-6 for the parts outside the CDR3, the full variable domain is DGGITQSPKYLFRKEGQNVTLSCEQNLNHDAMYWYRQDPGQGLRLIYYSQIVNDFQKGDIAEGYSVSREKKESFPLTVTSAQKNPTAFYLCASSWPYNSPLHFGNGTRLTVT.

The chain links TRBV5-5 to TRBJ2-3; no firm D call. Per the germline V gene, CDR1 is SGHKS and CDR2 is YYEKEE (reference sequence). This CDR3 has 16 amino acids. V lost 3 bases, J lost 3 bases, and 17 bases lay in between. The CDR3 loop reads CASSSQARLGTDTQYF. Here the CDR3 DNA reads TGTGCCAGCAGCTCCCAGGCGAGATTAGGAACAGATACGCAGTATTTT.

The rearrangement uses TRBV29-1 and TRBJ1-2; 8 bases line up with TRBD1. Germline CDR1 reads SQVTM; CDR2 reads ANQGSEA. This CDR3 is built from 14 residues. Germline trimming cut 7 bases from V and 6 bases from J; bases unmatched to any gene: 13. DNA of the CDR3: TGCAGCGGTGTCGGACAACAGGGGGTCGATGGCTACACCTTC. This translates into CSGVGQQGVDGYTF.